This T cell receptor (beta chain) stems from a study of Graves' ophthalmopathy and Graves' hyperthyroidism. In the study overall: There was a collection of peripheral blood at initial diagnosis, before any treatment.

In this sample, this clonotype turned up many times. The TCR beta CDR3 regions underwent amplification from RNA transcripts. RT-PCR was first run with HTBI primers, then multiplex PCR in a second round. One entry per CDR3 protein, called by TCRdb with MiXCR from the multiplex PCR reads. Among more than 550,000 distinct CDR3 sequences listed, about 40% were seen once. Trimming removed 5 bases from V and 6 bases from J, with 11 bases in between. The germline V gene encodes CDR1 SGHRS and CDR2 YFSETQ. The CDR3 covers 12 residues. The chain joins TRBV5-1 to TRBJ1-2; D may be TRBD1 (5 bases). The sample was peripheral blood. The sequence was obtained from an adult man with Graves' ophthalmopathy. DNA of the CDR3: TGCGCCAGCAGGCAGGGAGGACATGGCTACACCTTC. Protein sequence: CASRQGGHGYTF.